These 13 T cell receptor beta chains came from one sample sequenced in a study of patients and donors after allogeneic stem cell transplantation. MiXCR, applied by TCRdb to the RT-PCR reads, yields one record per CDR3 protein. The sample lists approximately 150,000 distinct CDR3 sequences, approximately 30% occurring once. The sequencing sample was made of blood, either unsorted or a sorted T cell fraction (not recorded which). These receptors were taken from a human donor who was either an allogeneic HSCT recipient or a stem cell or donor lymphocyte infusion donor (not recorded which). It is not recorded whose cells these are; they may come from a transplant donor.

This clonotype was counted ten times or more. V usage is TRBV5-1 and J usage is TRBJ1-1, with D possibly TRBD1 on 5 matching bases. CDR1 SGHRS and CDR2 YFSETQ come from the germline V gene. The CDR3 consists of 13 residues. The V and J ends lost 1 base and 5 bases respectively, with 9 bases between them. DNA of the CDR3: TGCGCCAGCAGCTTGTTAGGGGTTACTGAAGCTTTCTTT. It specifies CASSLLGVTEAFF.

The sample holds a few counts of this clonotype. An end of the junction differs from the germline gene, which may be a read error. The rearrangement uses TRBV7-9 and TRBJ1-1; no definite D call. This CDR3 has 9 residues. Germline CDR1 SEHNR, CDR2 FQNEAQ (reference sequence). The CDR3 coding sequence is TGCCTACATAACACTGAAGCTTTCTTT. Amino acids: CLHNTEAFF. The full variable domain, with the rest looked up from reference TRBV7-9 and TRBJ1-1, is DTGVSQNPRHKITKRGQNVTFRCDPISEHNRLYWYRQTLGQGPEFLTYFQNEAQLEKSRLLSDRFSAERPKGSFSTLEIQRTEQGDSAMYLCLHNTEAFFGQGTRLTVV.

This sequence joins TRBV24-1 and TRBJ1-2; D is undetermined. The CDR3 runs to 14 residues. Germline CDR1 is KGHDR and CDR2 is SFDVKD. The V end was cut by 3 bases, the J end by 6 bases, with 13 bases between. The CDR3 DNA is TGTGCCACCAGTGATCCGTCACGATCAGATGGCTACACCTTC. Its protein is CATSDPSRSDGYTF.

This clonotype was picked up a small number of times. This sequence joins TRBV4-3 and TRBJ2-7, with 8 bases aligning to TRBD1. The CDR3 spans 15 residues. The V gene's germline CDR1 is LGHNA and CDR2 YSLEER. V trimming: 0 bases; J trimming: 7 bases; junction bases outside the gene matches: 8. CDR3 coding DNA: TGCGCCAGCAGCCAAGAACAGGGGGTTTTTTGGGAGCAGTACTTC. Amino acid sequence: CASSQEQGVFWEQYF.

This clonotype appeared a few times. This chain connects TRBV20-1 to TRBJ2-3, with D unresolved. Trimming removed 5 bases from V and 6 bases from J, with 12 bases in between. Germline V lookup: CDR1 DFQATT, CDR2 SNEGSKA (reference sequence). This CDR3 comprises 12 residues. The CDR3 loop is CSAPGYTDTQYF. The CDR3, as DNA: TGCAGTGCTCCCGGCTACACGGATACGCAGTATTTT.

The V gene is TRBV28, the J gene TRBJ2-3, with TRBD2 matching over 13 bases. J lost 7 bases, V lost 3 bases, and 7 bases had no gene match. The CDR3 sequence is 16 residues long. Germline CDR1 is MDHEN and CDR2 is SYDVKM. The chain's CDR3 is CASSLAFGTSGNTQYF. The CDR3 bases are TGTGCCAGCAGTTTGGCCTTCGGGACTAGCGGGAATACGCAGTATTTT.

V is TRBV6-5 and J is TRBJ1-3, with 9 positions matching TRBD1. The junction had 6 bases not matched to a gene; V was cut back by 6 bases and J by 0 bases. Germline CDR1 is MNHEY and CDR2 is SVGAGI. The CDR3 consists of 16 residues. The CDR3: CASRPGQGSSGNTIYF. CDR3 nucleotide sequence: TGTGCCAGCAGACCAGGACAGGGGAGCTCTGGAAACACCATATATTTT.

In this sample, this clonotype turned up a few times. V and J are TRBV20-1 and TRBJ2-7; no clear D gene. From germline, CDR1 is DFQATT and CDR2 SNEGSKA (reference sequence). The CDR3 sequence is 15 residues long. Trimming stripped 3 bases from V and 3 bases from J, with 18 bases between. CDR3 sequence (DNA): TGCAGTGCTAGGCTGGGAAGGGCTTATCTCTACGAGCAGTACTTC. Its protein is CSARLGRAYLYEQYF.

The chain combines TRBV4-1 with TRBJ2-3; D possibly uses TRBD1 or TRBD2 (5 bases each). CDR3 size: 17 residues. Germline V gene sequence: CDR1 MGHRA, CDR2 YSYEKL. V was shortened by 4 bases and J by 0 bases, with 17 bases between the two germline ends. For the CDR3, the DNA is TGCGCCAGCAGCCTCGGTCCGGGACGGTGGAGCACAGATACGCAGTATTTT. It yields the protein CASSLGPGRWSTDTQYF.

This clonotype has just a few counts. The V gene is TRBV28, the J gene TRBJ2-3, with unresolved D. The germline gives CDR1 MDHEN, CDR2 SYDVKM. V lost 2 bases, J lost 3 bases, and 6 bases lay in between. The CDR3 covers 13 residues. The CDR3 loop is CASSLPVTDTQYF. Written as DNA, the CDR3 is TGTGCCAGCAGTTTACCGGTTACAGATACGCAGTATTTT. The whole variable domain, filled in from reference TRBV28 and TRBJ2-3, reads DVKVTQSSRYLVKRTGEKVFLECVQDMDHENMFWYRQDPGLGLRLIYFSYDVKMKEKGDIPEGYSVSREKKERFSLILESASTNQTSMYLCASSLPVTDTQYFGPGTRLTVL.

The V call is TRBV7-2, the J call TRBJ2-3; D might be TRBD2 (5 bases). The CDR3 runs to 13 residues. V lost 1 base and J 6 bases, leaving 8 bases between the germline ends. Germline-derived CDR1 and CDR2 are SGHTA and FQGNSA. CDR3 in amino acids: CASSLGERDTQYF. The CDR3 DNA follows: TGTGCCAGCAGCTTAGGGGAGCGGGATACGCAGTATTTT. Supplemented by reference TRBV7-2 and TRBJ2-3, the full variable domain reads GAGVSQSPSNKVTEKGKDVELRCDPISGHTALYWYRQSLGQGLEFLIYFQGNSAPDKSGLPSDRFSAERTGGSVSTLTIQRTQQEDSAVYLCASSLGERDTQYFGPGTRLTVL.

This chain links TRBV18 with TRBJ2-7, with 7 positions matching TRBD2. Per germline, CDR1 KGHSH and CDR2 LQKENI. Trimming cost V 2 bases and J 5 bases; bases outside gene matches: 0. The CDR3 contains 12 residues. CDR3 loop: CASSPGRDEQYF. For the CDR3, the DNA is TGTGCCAGCTCACCAGGGAGGGACGAGCAGTACTTC.

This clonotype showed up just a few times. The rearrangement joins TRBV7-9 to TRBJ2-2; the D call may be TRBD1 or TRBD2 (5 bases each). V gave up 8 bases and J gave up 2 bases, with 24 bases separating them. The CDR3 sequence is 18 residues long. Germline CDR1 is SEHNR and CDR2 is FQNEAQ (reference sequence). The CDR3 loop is CASSNEGRGFFNTGELFF. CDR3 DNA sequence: TGTGCCAGCTCTAATGAGGGACGAGGATTTTTTAACACCGGGGAGCTGTTTTTT. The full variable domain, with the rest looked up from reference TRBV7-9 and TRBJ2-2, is DTGVSQNPRHKITKRGQNVTFRCDPISEHNRLYWYRQTLGQGPEFLTYFQNEAQLEKSRLLSDRFSAERPKGSFSTLEIQRTEQGDSAMYLCASSNEGRGFFNTGELFFGEGSRLTVL.